This TCR beta chain was identified during a study of vaccination effects on CD4 cells after COVID-19. About the study: Post-vaccine samples followed the second dose by a median of 72 days. General study points: Clonal contraction was marked in infection- and vaccine-induced clones late after vaccination.

Notes on this clone: What it binds is unknown.

Deletions cut 6 bases from V and 0 bases from J, with 9 bases between. Germline V gene data show CDR1 as MNHNY and CDR2 as SVGAGI (reference sequence). This CDR3 comprises 13 residues. Antigen-specific CD4+ T cells were expanded with viral peptide pools in the ViraFEST assay before sequencing. Investigators separated out CD4+ T cells once approximately 9 days of culture had passed. Each participant was administered two doses of either the BNT162b2 or the mRNA-1273 vaccine. Half-medium replacement with IL-2 medium occurred on days 3 and 7. Data came from immunoSEQ multiplex PCR; TCRdb stores just in-frame clones and leaves some out. The sample has 25,000 to 35,000 clones; roughly 74% are singletons.

The chain joins TRBV6-6 to TRBJ2-7, with D unresolved. The source material was CD4+ T cells from PBMCs cultured with HCoV-NL63 spike peptides, sampled after COVID-19 vaccination. This clonotype originated in a human donor who received a COVID-19 vaccine. In DNA form, the CDR3 reads TGTGCCAGCAGCCTACATTACTCCTACGAGCAGTACTTC. This gives the protein CASSLHYSYEQYF.